Listed below are T cell receptor beta chains from one sample, sequenced in a study of blood T cell repertoires in COVID-19. The table came from immunoSEQ multiplex PCR; TCRdb's copy has only in-frame clones and leaves some out. Found here are over 250,000 clones, 88% of them singletons; the top ten hold less than 3%. Sequenced sample: PBMCs or T cells enriched from blood (not recorded which). These receptors were taken from a woman in her 50s who had recovered from COVID-19. CDR3s include the opening cysteine and the closing phenylalanine or tryptophan. D genes are given only for firm matches. Not every row has a clone size; where given, it reads once, few, many or a size class.

V: TRBV7-2; D: TRBD2; size: .; J: TRBJ2-7; length: 16; CDR3: CASSREASGSQNEQYF; DNA: TGTGCCAGCAGCCGGGAAGCTAGCGGGAGCCAAAACGAGCAGTACTTC
V: TRBV4-3; D: TRBD1; size: .; J: TRBJ1-1; length: 17; CDR3: CASSQRDRGEVNTEAFF; DNA: TGCGCCAGCAGCCAACGGGACAGGGGAGAGGTGAACACTGAAGCTTTCTTT
V: TRBV20-1; D: .; size: .; J: TRBJ1-2; length: 11; CDR3: CSTLGVVGYTF; DNA: TGCAGTACCCTCGGGGTGGTTGGCTACACCTTC
V: TRBV30; D: .; size: .; J: TRBJ1-4; length: 13; CDR3: CAWSPKNNEKLFF; DNA: TGTGCCTGGAGTCCCAAAAATAATGAAAAACTGTTTTTT
V: TRBV2; D: .; size: .; J: TRBJ1-6; length: 15; CDR3: CASSEIGEGNSPLHF; DNA: TGTGCCAGCAGTGAAATAGGGGAAGGAAATTCACCCCTCCACTTT
V: TRBV5-4; D: .; size: few; J: TRBJ2-3; length: 15; CDR3: CASSLDRKSTDTQYF; DNA: TGTGCCAGCAGCTTGGACAGAAAGAGCACAGATACGCAGTATTTT
V: TRBV5-5; D: .; size: .; J: TRBJ1-4; length: 15; CDR3: CASSLIGGVNEKLFF; DNA: TGTGCCAGCAGCTTAATTGGAGGGGTCAATGAAAAACTGTTTTTT
V: TRBV29-1; D: TRBD1; size: .; J: TRBJ1-1; length: 13; CDR3: CSVRTGGVTEAFF; DNA: TGCAGCGTTCGGACAGGGGGCGTAACTGAAGCTTTCTTT
V: TRBV9; D: TRBD1; size: .; J: TRBJ1-1; length: 14; CDR3: CASSSTGGATEAFF; DNA: TGTGCCAGCAGTTCCACAGGGGGCGCGACTGAAGCTTTCTTT
V: TRBV5-6; D: TRBD1; size: .; J: TRBJ1-5; length: 16; CDR3: CASSSDRGGSNQPQHF; DNA: TGTGCCAGCAGCTCCGACAGGGGGGGTAGCAATCAGCCCCAGCATTTT
V: TRBV11-2; D: .; size: .; J: TRBJ2-3; length: 13; CDR3: CASSLVRGDTQYF; DNA: TGTGCCAGCAGCTTGGTCAGGGGAGATACGCAGTATTTT
V: TRBV9; D: .; size: .; J: TRBJ1-1; length: 15; CDR3: CASSVLGDSNTEAFF; DNA: TGTGCCAGCAGCGTACTTGGGGACTCGAACACTGAAGCTTTCTTT
V: TRBV28; D: TRBD1; size: .; J: TRBJ1-4; length: 15; CDR3: CASSNPDRGREKLFF; DNA: TGTGCCAGCAGCAACCCGGACAGGGGCCGGGAAAAACTGTTTTTT
V: TRBV21-1; D: .; size: .; J: TRBJ2-7; length: 13; CDR3: CASSKGTGAFEYF; DNA: TGTGCCAGCAGCAAGGGAACAGGGGCATTCGAGTACTTC
V: TRBV1; D: .; size: once; J: TRBJ2-5; length: 14; CDR3: CTSSQVAGEETQYF; DNA: TGCACCAGCAGCCAAGTCGCGGGAGAGGAGACCCAGTACTTC
V: TRBV27; D: TRBD1; size: .; J: TRBJ2-7; length: 15; CDR3: CASSPLGDRGYEQYF; DNA: TGTGCCAGCAGCCCTTTGGGGGACAGGGGATACGAGCAGTACTTC
V: TRBV14; D: .; size: .; J: TRBJ1-4; length: 15; CDR3: CASSQGWRGGEKLFF; DNA: TGTGCCAGCAGCCAAGGATGGCGCGGCGGGGAAAAACTGTTTTTT
V: TRBV3-1/TRBV3-2; D: .; size: .; J: TRBJ2-5; length: 12; CDR3: CASSTIAETQYF; DNA: TGTGCCAGCAGCACAATAGCGGAGACCCAGTACTTC
V: TRBV29-1; D: .; size: .; J: TRBJ1-5; length: 13; CDR3: CSARGDKNQPQHF; DNA: TGCAGCGCCCGAGGGGACAAAAATCAGCCCCAGCATTTT
V: TRBV10-3; D: .; size: once; J: TRBJ1-1; length: 19; CDR3: CAISEPTLGSQGENTEAFF; DNA: TGTGCCATCAGTGAGCCTACCCTAGGGTCCCAGGGCGAGAACACTGAAGCTTTCTTT
V: TRBV4-2; D: .; size: .; J: TRBJ1-2; length: 13; CDR3: CASSQGQNYGYTF; DNA: TGTGCCAGCAGCCAAGGTCAGAACTATGGCTACACCTTC
V: TRBV18; D: TRBD2; size: .; J: TRBJ2-5; length: 18; CDR3: CASSPLVLKRENQETQYF; DNA: TGTGCCAGCTCACCACTCGTGTTGAAGCGGGAGAATCAAGAGACCCAGTACTTC
V: TRBV30; D: .; size: .; J: TRBJ1-1; length: 12; CDR3: CAWSPGRAEAFF; DNA: TGTGCCTGGAGCCCAGGGAGGGCTGAAGCTTTCTTT
V: TRBV3-1/TRBV3-2; D: .; size: .; J: TRBJ2-7; length: 15; CDR3: CASSQVESNPYEQYF; DNA: TGTGCCAGCAGCCAAGTGGAGTCAAACCCCTACGAGCAGTACTTC
V: TRBV11-2; D: TRBD1; size: .; J: TRBJ2-3; length: 17; CDR3: CASSLGQGQTSTDTQYF; DNA: TGTGCCAGCAGCTTAGGGCAGGGACAGACTAGCACAGATACGCAGTATTTT
V: TRBV27; D: .; size: .; J: TRBJ1-5; length: 14; CDR3: CASSLNPLNGPQHF; DNA: TGTGCCAGCAGTTTAAACCCTCTAAACGGGCCCCAGCATTTT
V: TRBV28; D: TRBD2; size: .; J: TRBJ2-7; length: 15; CDR3: CASSSPGLAPYEQYF; DNA: TGTGCCAGCAGTTCTCCGGGACTAGCTCCCTACGAGCAGTACTTC
V: TRBV28; D: .; size: .; J: TRBJ1-5; length: 12; CDR3: CASRIQNQPQHF; DNA: TGTGCCAGCAGGATACAGAATCAGCCCCAGCATTTT
V: TRBV28; D: .; size: .; J: TRBJ1-5; length: 12; CDR3: CASKLQDQPQHF; DNA: TGTGCCAGCAAACTACAGGATCAGCCCCAGCATTTT
V: TRBV7-2; D: TRBD2; size: .; J: TRBJ2-1; length: 17; CDR3: CASSPRGAGAAYNEQFF; DNA: TGTGCCAGCAGCCCCCGGGGAGCGGGAGCCGCATACAATGAGCAGTTCTTC
V: TRBV5-1; D: .; size: .; J: TRBJ1-2; length: 13; CDR3: CASSLDRGNGYTF; DNA: TGCGCCAGCAGCTTGGATCGGGGGAATGGCTACACCTTC
V: TRBV7-9; D: TRBD1; size: few; J: TRBJ2-6; length: 19; CDR3: CASSPVGEGALVGANVLTF; DNA: TGTGCCAGCAGCCCCGTCGGAGAGGGGGCGCTCGTCGGGGCCAACGTCCTGACTTTC
V: TRBV25-1; D: .; size: .; J: TRBJ1-1; length: 12; CDR3: CATQGLGTEAFF; DNA: TGTGCCACCCAGGGGTTGGGGACTGAAGCTTTCTTT
V: TRBV4-2; D: .; size: few; J: TRBJ2-7; length: 14; CDR3: CASSQVGDPYEQYF; DNA: TGTGCCAGCAGCCAAGTGGGCGATCCCTACGAGCAGTACTTC
V: TRBV28; D: TRBD1; size: .; J: TRBJ1-5; length: 16; CDR3: CASSNGGGQFNQPQHF; DNA: TGTGCCAGCAGTAACGGGGGGGGACAGTTCAATCAGCCCCAGCATTTT
V: TRBV7-8; D: TRBD1; size: .; J: TRBJ2-1; length: 15; CDR3: CASSADRGSYNEQFF; DNA: TGTGCCAGCAGCGCGGACAGGGGATCCTACAATGAGCAGTTCTTC
V: TRBV15; D: .; size: .; J: TRBJ2-2; length: 16; CDR3: CATSSRQNTNTGELFF; DNA: TGTGCCACCAGCAGCAGACAGAACACGAACACCGGGGAGCTGTTTTTT
V: TRBV3-1/TRBV3-2; D: TRBD1; size: .; J: TRBJ1-1; length: 14; CDR3: CASSQDRGTGKAFF; DNA: TGTGCCAGCAGCCAAGATCGCGGGACAGGGAAAGCTTTCTTT
V: TRBV28; D: .; size: .; J: TRBJ2-2; length: 16; CDR3: CASSYPTGGGTGELFF; DNA: TGTGCCAGCAGTTACCCGACTGGAGGAGGGACCGGGGAGCTGTTTTTT
V: TRBV13; D: .; size: .; J: TRBJ2-7; length: 12; CDR3: CASSRESYEQYF; DNA: TGTGCCAGCAGCCGGGAATCCTACGAGCAGTACTTC
V: TRBV7-8; D: .; size: .; J: TRBJ1-5; length: 14; CDR3: CASSYSGGNQPQHF; DNA: TGTGCCAGCAGCTACAGCGGTGGCAATCAGCCCCAGCATTTT
V: TRBV2; D: TRBD1; size: few; J: TRBJ2-4; length: 15; CDR3: CASSLTGVGKNIQYF; DNA: TGTGCCAGCAGTCTCACAGGGGTGGGCAAAAACATTCAGTACTTC
V: TRBV29-1; D: TRBD2; size: .; J: TRBJ2-2; length: 15; CDR3: CSVAGTSDNNGELFF; DNA: TGCAGCGTTGCCGGGACTAGCGACAATAACGGGGAGCTGTTTTTT
V: TRBV6-4; D: TRBD2; size: .; J: TRBJ2-5; length: 13; CDR3: CASRVAGQETQYF; DNA: TGTGCCAGCAGGGTAGCGGGTCAAGAGACCCAGTACTTC
V: TRBV30; D: TRBD1; size: .; J: TRBJ1-5; length: 13; CDR3: CAWGTGEDQPQHF; DNA: TGTGCCTGGGGTACAGGGGAGGATCAGCCCCAGCATTTT
V: TRBV5-1; D: .; size: once; J: TRBJ2-7; length: 12; CDR3: CASSSQGREQYF; DNA: TGCGCCAGCAGCTCACAGGGTCGCGAGCAGTACTTC
V: TRBV7-7; D: TRBD2; size: .; J: TRBJ2-3; length: 15; CDR3: CASSELAGLGDTQYF; DNA: TGTGCTAGCAGCGAACTAGCGGGACTGGGGGATACGCAGTATTTT
V: TRBV6-5; D: .; size: .; J: TRBJ1-3; length: 14; CDR3: CASREDSSGNTIYF; DNA: TGTGCCAGCAGGGAGGACAGCTCTGGAAACACCATATATTTT
V: TRBV19; D: TRBD1; size: .; J: TRBJ1-6; length: 16; CDR3: CASSAGTGGQRSPLHF; DNA: TGTGCCAGTAGTGCCGGGACAGGGGGCCAGCGGTCACCCCTCCACTTT
V: TRBV27; D: TRBD2; size: .; J: TRBJ2-1; length: 15; CDR3: CASSLRLALYNEQFF; DNA: TGTGCCAGCAGTTTAAGACTAGCGCTATACAATGAGCAGTTCTTC
V: TRBV6-1; D: .; size: .; J: TRBJ1-5; length: 13; CDR3: CASSEEWSQPQHF; DNA: TGTGCCAGCAGTGAAGAGTGGAGTCAGCCCCAGCATTTT
V: TRBV18; D: .; size: .; J: TRBJ1-2; length: 16; CDR3: CASLAADRLTNYGYTF; DNA: TGTGCCAGCTTAGCCGCCGACAGGTTAACTAACTATGGCTACACCTTC
V: TRBV12-5; D: .; size: .; J: TRBJ2-5; length: 10; CDR3: CASGPLFQYF; DNA: TGTGCTAGTGGCCCCCTGTTCCAGTACTTC
V: TRBV6-5; D: TRBD1; size: once; J: TRBJ1-1; length: 13; CDR3: CASRGTVNTEAFF; DNA: TGTGCCAGCAGGGGGACAGTGAACACTGAAGCTTTCTTT
V: TRBV7-2; D: .; size: .; J: TRBJ2-4; length: 12; CDR3: CASSSVTGIQYF; DNA: TGTGCCAGCAGCTCTGTGACAGGCATTCAGTACTTC
V: TRBV28; D: TRBD1; size: once; J: TRBJ1-5; length: 14; CDR3: CASYRTGGNQPQHF; DNA: TGTGCCAGCTATCGTACAGGGGGCAATCAGCCCCAGCATTTT
V: TRBV5-1; D: TRBD2; size: .; J: TRBJ2-3; length: 17; CDR3: CASSLTKRESALDTQYF; DNA: TGCGCCAGCAGCTTGACTAAGCGGGAGTCCGCCTTGGATACGCAGTATTTT
V: TRBV5-1; D: TRBD1; size: .; J: TRBJ1-1; length: 14; CDR3: CASSPGTAGTEAFF; DNA: TGCGCCAGCAGCCCAGGGACAGCGGGCACTGAAGCTTTCTTT
V: TRBV5-1; D: TRBD1; size: .; J: TRBJ1-1; length: 16; CDR3: CASSWTTGGLNTEAFF; DNA: TGCGCCAGCAGCTGGACTACAGGGGGGTTGAACACTGAAGCTTTCTTT
V: TRBV7-6; D: TRBD2; size: .; J: TRBJ2-3; length: 16; CDR3: CASSRNPAGGTDTQYF; DNA: TGTGCCAGCAGCCGAAACCCAGCGGGAGGGACAGATACGCAGTATTTT